A selection of T cell receptor beta chains follows, all from one sample in a study of blood T cell repertoires in COVID-19. Sequencing was performed with immunoSEQ multiplex PCR; in TCRdb, only in-frame clones are kept and a portion is missing. The sample shows roughly 100,000 clones, more than 75% of them seen only once. Sequencing was carried out using peripheral blood. The receptors come from a woman in her thirties with acute or convalescent COVID-19. CDR3s include the opening cysteine and the closing phenylalanine or tryptophan. A D gene is named only where the DNA matches it firmly. Not all rows give a size; the values are once, few, many and, for expanded clones, a class.

V	J	D	size	DNA	CDR3
TRBV7-9	TRBJ1-2	NA	NA	TGTGCCAGCAGCTCCCCTTTATCGGGGAAAATTTATGGCTACACCTTC	CASSSPLSGKIYGYTF
TRBV9	TRBJ1-2	NA	NA	TGTGCCAGCAGCGTAGACATAGGGACATCGAAAGGTCACACCTTC	CASSVDIGTSKGHTF
TRBV13	TRBJ2-1	TRBD2	NA	TGTGCCAGCAGCTTAGTTGCGGGGGGACCTGATGAGCAGTTCTTC	CASSLVAGGPDEQFF
TRBV5-4	TRBJ2-3	NA	NA	TGTGCCAGCAGCTTCAACAGGGAGGATACGCAGTATTTT	CASSFNREDTQYF
TRBV2	TRBJ1-1	NA	NA	TGTGCCAGCAGTTACAGGCCGAACACTGAAGCTTTCTTT	CASSYRPNTEAFF
TRBV28	TRBJ2-2	TRBD1	NA	TGTGCCAGCAGTACATCGACAGGGGCCACCGGGGAGCTGTTTTTT	CASSTSTGATGELFF
TRBV6-2/TRBV6-3	TRBJ2-7	NA	NA	TGTGCCAGCAGCGGACAGACCTACGAGCAGTACTTC	CASSGQTYEQYF
TRBV23-1	TRBJ2-7	TRBD1	NA	TGCGCCAGCGGAGGACAGGGGGGTTACGAGCAGTACTTC	CASGGQGGYEQYF
TRBV7-9	TRBJ1-1	NA	NA	TGTGCCAGCAGCTTAGGACAGGCGAACACTGAAGCTTTCTTT	CASSLGQANTEAFF
TRBV5-1	TRBJ1-1	TRBD1	NA	TGCGCCAGCAGCAACCGGGACAGGGCAAAGGCTGAAGCTTTCTTT	CASSNRDRAKAEAFF
TRBV14	TRBJ1-2	TRBD1	NA	TGTGCCAGCAGCCAAGATTGGACAGGGGCCTATGGCTACACCTTC	CASSQDWTGAYGYTF
TRBV27	TRBJ1-6	NA	NA	TGTGCCAGCTCACCTTCAAGTGACAAGGCTCCTAATTCACCCCTCCACTTT	CASSPSSDKAPNSPLHF
TRBV6-1	TRBJ1-2	NA	NA	TGTGCCAGCAGTGAAGTCGGACAGCGTTATAACTATGGCTACACCTTC	CASSEVGQRYNYGYTF
TRBV5-4	TRBJ2-7	NA	NA	TGTGCCAGCAGCTTGGGGGCTTCCTACGAGCAGTACTTC	CASSLGASYEQYF
TRBV11-2	TRBJ2-5	NA	NA	TGTGCCAGCAGCTTAGATCTTCGTCCCGAGGCCCAGTACTTC	CASSLDLRPEAQYF
TRBV4-1	TRBJ1-4	TRBD1	NA	TGCGCCAGCAACCCGACAGGGGGTGAAAAACTGTTTTTT	CASNPTGGEKLFF
TRBV28	TRBJ2-7	TRBD2	once	TGTGCCAGCAGCCCCCCGGGACTAACGTCCTACGAGCAGTACTTC	CASSPPGLTSYEQYF
TRBV2	TRBJ2-1	NA	NA	TGTGCCAGCAGTGAAGGGGCCTCCTACAATGAGCAGTTCTTC	CASSEGASYNEQFF
TRBV6-5	TRBJ2-7	TRBD2	NA	TGTGCCAACTACATAGGGGACTACTCCTACGAGCAGTACTTC	CANYIGDYSYEQYF
TRBV5-1	TRBJ1-2	NA	NA	TGCGCCAGCAGCTTGGGGACAGCTAACTATGGCTACACCTTC	CASSLGTANYGYTF
TRBV12-1	TRBJ2-7	NA	NA	TGTGCCAGCAGCTTTGGGCGGGGGCCCTCTCGCGAGCAGTACTTC	CASSFGRGPSREQYF
TRBV9	TRBJ1-5	NA	NA	TGTGCCAGCAGCTCTGGGGGGGAAAATCAGCCCCAGCATTTT	CASSSGGENQPQHF
TRBV5-1	TRBJ1-2	NA	NA	TGCGCCAGCAGCCCGGGACAAGAGATGCGCTACACCTTC	CASSPGQEMRYTF
TRBV4-1	TRBJ2-6	NA	NA	TGCGCCAGCAGCCAAGAGGGGGGATCCCTCTCTGGGGCCAACGTCCTGACTTTC	CASSQEGGSLSGANVLTF
TRBV4-2	TRBJ2-1	NA	NA	TGTGCCAGCAGCCAAGAAGGGAGTCCCTACAATGAGCAGTTCTTC	CASSQEGSPYNEQFF
TRBV4-1	TRBJ1-6	NA	NA	TGCGCCAGCAGCCGTACTCAATCATTTTCAGGGAATTCACCCCTCCACTTT	CASSRTQSFSGNSPLHF
TRBV6-5	TRBJ2-2	TRBD1	NA	TGTGCCAGTAGGACAGGGTCCCTGAACACCGGGGAGCTGTTTTTT	CASRTGSLNTGELFF
TRBV3-1/TRBV3-2	TRBJ1-3	NA	NA	TGTGCCAGCAGCGCCCCGGAGGGGTCGTATGGAAACACCATATATTTT	CASSAPEGSYGNTIYF
TRBV30	TRBJ1-2	TRBD1	few	TGTGCCTGGAGGACAGGGCTCTTCTATGGCTACACCTTC	CAWRTGLFYGYTF
TRBV10-1	TRBJ2-7	TRBD2	NA	TGCGCCAGCAGTCCGGGACTAGCGGGGAATCAGTACTTC	CASSPGLAGNQYF
TRBV27	TRBJ1-2	NA	NA	TGTGCCAGCAGTTTATTAGGTGGGCAGTCCTATGGCTACACCTTC	CASSLLGGQSYGYTF
TRBV10-3	TRBJ2-7	NA	NA	TGTGCCATCAGTATGGGGGCTATCAAGCAGTACTTC	CAISMGAIKQYF
TRBV27	TRBJ1-4	NA	NA	TGTGCCAGCAGGCTCCGGGGTAATGAAAAACTGTTTTTT	CASRLRGNEKLFF
TRBV2	TRBJ1-5	TRBD1	NA	TGTGCCAGCAGTCGAGTGCCGACAGGGGTCGGTCAGCCCCAGCATTTT	CASSRVPTGVGQPQHF
TRBV7-9	TRBJ1-1	NA	NA	TGTGCCAGCACCGAACTGACAGGGAACACTGAAGCTTTCTTT	CASTELTGNTEAFF
TRBV2	TRBJ2-7	NA	NA	TGTGCCAGTCAAGACTCGGGACACCCGGGGCAGTACTTC	CASQDSGHPGQYF
TRBV27	TRBJ2-7	TRBD1	NA	TGTGCCAGCAGCAACAGGGGGCAAATCCACGAGCAGTACTTC	CASSNRGQIHEQYF
TRBV18	TRBJ1-1	NA	NA	TGTGCCAGCTCACCTTTGGGGGTACTAGGGGGGAACACTGAAGCTTTCTTT	CASSPLGVLGGNTEAFF
TRBV6-5	TRBJ1-3	NA	once	TGTGCCAGCAGCCGCACAGGGTCGGGAAACACCATATATTTT	CASSRTGSGNTIYF
TRBV12-3/TRBV12-4	TRBJ1-5	TRBD1	few	TGTGCCAGCGGCGACAGGGGGGGTCAGCCCCAGCATTTT	CASGDRGGQPQHF
TRBV15	TRBJ1-3	NA	once	TGTGCCACCAGCAGAGAGGATATTGGAGCATTCGGAAACACCATATATTTT	CATSREDIGAFGNTIYF
TRBV10-3	TRBJ2-7	NA	NA	TGTGCCATCAGTGAGTGGGGGGACAGCCACGAGCAGTACTTC	CAISEWGDSHEQYF